The clone carrying this T cell receptor beta chain came up once. Its antigen remains unknown. This specimen belongs to a study of cytomegalovirus exposure and HLA in healthy donors. On the study more broadly: The platform used for the 100 to 150 validation repertoires matched that of the roughly 700 first-cohort repertoires, a later analysis reported. Findings and limits, study-wide: The dataset shows that most TCR sequences were rare, while some public TCRs occurred in many donors.

Repertoires were generated with immunoSEQ multiplex PCR, while TCRdb's copy carries only in-frame clones and drops some. The profile shows around 98,000 clones, about 90% of them singletons. Donors were drawn from the roughly 110-subject validation cohort, separate from the 666-subject first cohort. The specimen sequenced was PBMCs. The TCR comes from a man aged 18-30 years in good health and CMV-seropositive.

The CDR3, as DNA: TGTGCCAGCAGTGACAAGACTTTAAACAATGAGCAGTTCTTC. This sequence encodes CASSDKTLNNEQFF. The chain employs TRBV25-1 and TRBJ2-1; D is uncertain. Between the trimmed V and J ends, which lost 3 bases and 5 bases, there was a span of 11 bases. The CDR3 sequence is 14 residues long. Germline lookup yields CDR1 MGHDK and CDR2 SYGVNS.